What follows are 23 T cell receptor beta chains derived from one specimen sequenced in a study of T cells in localized non-small cell lung cancer. The assay was immunoSEQ multiplex PCR, and TCRdb's table has in-frame clones only and misses some. The sample holds 65,000 to 90,000 clones, around 80% seen once. Specimen: PBMCs, collected before any cancer treatment. The receptors come from a man aged 40-75 years with stage II squamous cell lung carcinoma.

CDR3 nucleotide sequence: TGTGCCAGCAGTTTAGGAAGGCCCTACGAGCAGTACTTC. This encodes CASSLGRPYEQYF. The gene calls are TRBV27 and TRBJ2-7; the D is unclear. From germline, CDR1 is MNHEY and CDR2 SMNVEV (reference sequence). The CDR3 has 13 amino acids. Trimming took off 2 bases at V and 2 bases at J, with 7 bases between the two ends.

The rearrangement joins TRBV28 to TRBJ1-5; D may be TRBD1 (5 bases). This CDR3 spans 15 amino acids. Trimming pared 5 bases from V and 3 bases from J, leaving 14 bases between. Germline lookup yields CDR1 MDHEN and CDR2 SYDVKM. The CDR3 protein is CASSRRDPINQPQHF. DNA of the CDR3: TGTGCCAGCAGTCGCAGGGATCCGATCAATCAGCCCCAGCATTTT.

The chain couples TRBV6-6 to TRBJ1-1; D unresolved. Trimming removed 1 base from V and 6 bases from J, with 12 bases in between. Germline V gene data show CDR1 as MNHNY and CDR2 as SVGAGI (reference sequence). CDR3 length: 14 residues. CDR3: CASSYFGAEAEAFF. The CDR3 DNA is TGTGCCAGCAGTTACTTCGGCGCAGAAGCTGAAGCTTTCTTT.

This clone was seen once. V gene TRBV30 combines with J gene TRBJ2-5; a possible D gene is TRBD1 (6 bases). Trimming shortened V by 2 bases and J by 1 base, and 14 bases separated the two germline ends. CDR1 is GTSNPN, CDR2 SVGIG, per germline (reference sequence). The CDR3 is made up of 15 amino acids. The CDR3 protein is CAWSHRRQVQETQYF. CDR3 nucleotide sequence: TGTGCCTGGAGTCACCGACGACAGGTCCAAGAGACCCAGTACTTC.

The rearrangement uses TRBV5-4 and TRBJ2-1; 12 bases fit TRBD2. This CDR3 is 13 amino acids long. Germline-derived CDR1 and CDR2 are SGHNT and YYREEE (reference sequence). V was clipped by 5 bases and J by 7 bases; unmatched bases: 1. The CDR3 nucleotides are TGTGCCAGCAGTGGGACTAGCGGGAATGAGCAGTTCTTC. Protein: CASSGTSGNEQFF.

V and J are TRBV5-4 and TRBJ2-5, with 10 bases identical to TRBD2. The CDR3 contains 17 residues. Germline V gives CDR1 SGHNT, CDR2 YYREEE (reference sequence). With V trimmed by 4 bases and J by 3 bases, 12 bases remained unmatched. The CDR3 here is CASSAGGSGGMKETQYF. In DNA, the CDR3 is TGTGCCAGCAGCGCCGGTGGTAGCGGGGGGATGAAAGAGACCCAGTACTTC.

This chain connects TRBV21-1 to TRBJ1-2. TRBV21-1 counts as a pseudogene. CDR3 length: 17 residues. The CDR3 coding sequence is TGTGCCAGCAGCAAAGCGCTTTTGTCAAGGGGGAGGTATGGCTACACCTTC. It is translated as CASSKALLSRGRYGYTF.

The rearrangement uses TRBV4-2 and TRBJ2-5; 8 bases fit TRBD2. The germline CDR1 and CDR2 sequences are LGHNA and YNFKEQ. This CDR3 comprises 14 residues. V lost 1 base and J lost 6; bases outside the gene matches: 4. This CDR3 reads CASSQGREGKTQYF. Written as DNA, the CDR3 is TGTGCCAGCAGCCAAGGACGGGAGGGGAAGACCCAGTACTTC.

The chain recombines TRBV27 with TRBJ2-7; a possible D gene is TRBD1 (5 bases). The germline V and J ends were trimmed by 2 bases and 4 bases, with 9 bases remaining between them. The CDR3 is made up of 13 amino acids. Germline assignment: CDR1 MNHEY and CDR2 SMNVEV (reference sequence). The CDR3 reads CASSLGAIYEQYF. The DNA for the CDR3 is TGTGCCAGCAGTTTAGGGGCAATATACGAGCAGTACTTC.

The chain uses TRBV19 and TRBJ2-2; D is uncertain. V dropped 2 bases and J dropped 0 bases, with 4 bases sitting between them. Germline V lookup: CDR1 LNHDA, CDR2 SQIVND (reference sequence). This CDR3 region has 14 residues. As DNA, the CDR3 is TGTGCCAGTAGTATAAGGTCGAACACCGGGGAGCTGTTTTTT. Its protein product is CASSIRSNTGELFF.

This chain connects TRBV7-8 to TRBJ1-2; 11 bases agree with TRBD1. Germline V gene lookup returns CDR1 SGHVS and CDR2 FQNEAQ. The V gene end was trimmed by 5 bases and the J gene end by 5 bases; junction bases not matched to a gene: 10. The CDR3 is 16 residues long. CDR3 DNA sequence: TGTGCCAGCAGCCTCGGGACAGGGGGTAGCTGGTATGGCTACACCTTC. It yields the protein CASSLGTGGSWYGYTF. Full variable domain (outside the CDR3, taken from reference TRBV7-8 and TRBJ1-2): GAGVSQSPRYKVAKRGQDVALRCDPISGHVSLFWYQQALGQGPEFLTYFQNEAQLDKSGLPSDRFFAERPEGSVSTLKIQRTQQEDSAVYLCASSLGTGGSWYGYTFGSGTRLTVV.

The rearrangement uses TRBV5-4 and TRBJ2-7, with 11 nucleotides matching TRBD2. Germline CDR1 reads SGHNT; CDR2 reads YYREEE (reference sequence). After removal of 2 bases from V and 3 bases from J, the junction contained 4 bases not matched to a gene. The CDR3 covers 15 residues. The CDR3 protein is CASSFFTSGSYEQYF. CDR3 DNA sequence: TGTGCCAGCAGCTTCTTTACTAGCGGGAGCTACGAGCAGTACTTC.

The genes are TRBV5-4 and TRBJ2-5; no firm D call. This CDR3 comprises 15 residues. Trimming cost V 0 bases and J 2 bases, with 11 bases left between them. Germline CDR1 SGHNT, CDR2 YYREEE (reference sequence). In DNA form, the CDR3 reads TGTGCCAGCAGCTTGGGGTTTGGAGAGCAAGAGACCCAGTACTTC. It is translated as CASSLGFGEQETQYF. Drawing the rest from reference TRBV5-4 and TRBJ2-5, the complete variable domain is ETGVTQSPTHLIKTRGQQVTLRCSSQSGHNTVSWYQQALGQGPQFIFQYYREEENGRGNFPPRFSGLQFPNYSSELNVNALELDDSALYLCASSLGFGEQETQYFGPGTRLLVL.

The genes are TRBV25-1 and TRBJ2-1; D unclear. Germline CDR1 MGHDK, CDR2 SYGVNS. V was cut by 6 bases and J by 4 bases, with 7 bases left in between. The length of the CDR3 is 12 residues. The CDR3 is CASRKGYNEQFF. The CDR3 nucleotides are TGTGCCAGCAGGAAGGGATACAATGAGCAGTTCTTC. Drawing the rest from reference TRBV25-1 and TRBJ2-1, the complete variable domain is EADIYQTPRYLVIGTGKKITLECSQTMGHDKMYWYQQDPGMELHLIHYSYGVNSTEKGDLSSESTVSRIRTEHFPLTLESARPSHTSQYLCASRKGYNEQFFGPGTRLTVL.

The genes are TRBV28 and TRBJ2-1; D assignment may be TRBD1 or TRBD2 (5 bases each). V lost 4 bases and J lost 2, with 9 bases in between. CDR1 MDHEN and CDR2 SYDVKM come from the germline V gene. This CDR3 is built from 14 residues. The CDR3, as DNA: TGTGCCAGCAGTTCGCTGGGGGCCTACAATGAGCAGTTCTTC. It encodes CASSSLGAYNEQFF.

This clone was counted once. This chain links TRBV30 with TRBJ2-3, with 9 bases matching TRBD1. CDR1 is GTSNPN, CDR2 SVGIG, per germline (reference sequence). The CDR3 length is 15 residues. The ends lost 4 bases at V and 2 bases at J; junction bases unmatched: 7. The CDR3 DNA is TGTGCCTGGACAAGGACAGGGGTTACCACAGATACGCAGTATTTT. The encoded protein is CAWTRTGVTTDTQYF.

This chain uses TRBV30 with TRBJ2-5; 8 nucleotides align to TRBD2. The J call may not be correct, given that the DNA end is closer to TRBJ2-7. Germline CDR1 is GTSNPN and CDR2 is SVGIG (reference sequence). This CDR3 has 15 amino acids. The CDR3 bases are TGTGCCTGGAGTTCTGGAGGGACTAGCTCCTACGAGCAGTACTTC. This encodes CAWSSGGTSSYEQYF.

The V gene is TRBV11-2, the J gene TRBJ2-6, with D unresolved. The CDR3 is 15 residues long. The germline V gene has CDR1 SGHAT and CDR2 FQNNGV. V was trimmed by 4 bases and J by 3 bases, leaving 10 bases between them. Here the CDR3 reads CASSSISGGANVLTF. The CDR3 nucleotides are TGTGCCAGCAGCTCTATTTCAGGTGGGGCCAACGTCCTGACTTTC.

This clone rates as medium-sized (0.01 to 0.1%). The chain recombines TRBV6-5 with TRBJ1-1; D gene uncertain. Trimming took 0 bases from V and 11 from J, leaving 7 bases between them. The CDR3 is 11 amino acids. The germline CDR1 and CDR2 sequences are MNHEY and SVGAGI. CDR3 sequence: CASSYSNQAFF. The DNA of the CDR3 is TGTGCCAGCAGTTACTCGAACCAGGCTTTCTTT.

Remarks on this clone: One end of the junction does not line up with germline, which may come from a read error. The chain couples TRBV7-2 to TRBJ1-2; D not certain. This CDR3 contains 14 residues. Germline assignment: CDR1 SGHTA and CDR2 FQGNSA. CDR3 nucleotide sequence: TGCGCCAGCAGCCAAGGACCGGACAACTATGGCTACACCTTC. It specifies CASSQGPDNYGYTF.

This clone was detected only a few times. This chain joins TRBV7-8 and TRBJ1-1; the D gene is possibly TRBD1 (5 bases). The V end lost 5 bases, the J end lost 1 base, and 20 bases lay between the germline ends. Germline CDR1 and CDR2: SGHVS and FQNEAQ. The CDR3 runs to 17 residues. CDR3 sequence reads: CASSPILTDGRNTEAFF. The CDR3 nucleotides are TGTGCCAGCAGCCCGATCCTGACAGATGGAAGGAACACTGAAGCTTTCTTT. Using reference TRBV7-8 and TRBJ1-1 for the parts outside the CDR3, the full variable domain is GAGVSQSPRYKVAKRGQDVALRCDPISGHVSLFWYQQALGQGPEFLTYFQNEAQLDKSGLPSDRFFAERPEGSVSTLKIQRTQQEDSAVYLCASSPILTDGRNTEAFFGQGTRLTVV.

At least ten counts were recorded for this clone. The chain uses TRBV6-5 and TRBJ1-2, with D possibly being TRBD1 (6 bases). Per the germline V gene, CDR1 is MNHEY and CDR2 is SVGAGI. This CDR3 contains 13 residues. V was cut by 6 bases and J by 2 bases, with 10 bases left in between. CDR3 sequence (DNA): TGTGCCAGCAGCCGGGGGGCGAACTATGGCTACACCTTC. Translated: CASSRGANYGYTF.

V usage is TRBV6-1 and J usage is TRBJ2-5, with D tentatively TRBD1 (5 bases). Germline-derived CDR1 and CDR2 are MNHNS and SASEGT. Trimming shortened V by 6 bases and J by 3 bases, and 14 bases separated the two germline ends. The CDR3 contains 14 residues. The CDR3: CASRSRAPKETQYF. CDR3 nucleotide sequence: TGTGCCAGCAGGTCCAGGGCTCCGAAAGAGACCCAGTACTTC.